Shown below are 27 T cell receptor beta chains from a single sample sequenced in a study of T cell responses to AZD1222 COVID-19 vaccine. TCRdb keeps only in-frame clones here, not all; method: immunoSEQ multiplex PCR. The table records 150,000 or so clones, 90% of them present only once. Sequenced material: peripheral blood, taken on day 0 of AZD1222 vaccination. The origin of the receptors is an adult in good health.

The rearrangement links TRBV10-2 to TRBJ2-3; 14 nucleotides agree with TRBD2. J lost 4 bases, V lost 7 bases, and 1 base had no gene match. This CDR3 has 14 amino acids. The germline V gene encodes CDR1 WSHSY and CDR2 SAAADI. CDR3 region: CASKTSGGADTQYF. CDR3 in DNA: TGCGCCAGCAAGACTAGCGGGGGGGCAGATACGCAGTATTTT.

The chain couples TRBV12-5 to TRBJ2-2, with D possibly being TRBD2 (6 bases). The V end lost 3 bases, the J end lost 7 bases, and 9 bases lay between the germline ends. The CDR3 spans 13 residues. CDR1 is LGHNT, CDR2 FRNRAP, per germline. CDR3 sequence reads: CASGFQGGGELFF. CDR3 nucleotide sequence: TGTGCTAGTGGTTTTCAGGGAGGCGGGGAGCTGTTTTTT.

This sequence joins TRBV28 and TRBJ1-2; perhaps TRBD1 as D (6 bases). Germline V gene lookup returns CDR1 MDHEN and CDR2 SYDVKM. Trimming removed 10 bases at V and 5 bases at J, with 17 bases between. The CDR3 length is 13 residues. CDR3 loop: CATSFRGLYGYTF. Here the CDR3 DNA reads TGTGCCACCTCCTTTCGGGGGCTATATGGCTACACCTTC.

The rearrangement uses TRBV19 and TRBJ2-3, with D unresolved. This CDR3 has 13 residues. The germline gives CDR1 LNHDA, CDR2 SQIVND (reference sequence). The germline V and J ends were trimmed by 3 bases and 4 bases, with 8 bases remaining between them. The CDR3 here is CASSIGLADTQYF. In DNA form, the CDR3 reads TGTGCCAGTAGTATTGGTTTGGCAGATACGCAGTATTTT. Full variable domain (missing parts from reference TRBV19 and TRBJ2-3): DGGITQSPKYLFRKEGQNVTLSCEQNLNHDAMYWYRQDPGQGLRLIYYSQIVNDFQKGDIAEGYSVSREKKESFPLTVTSAQKNPTAFYLCASSIGLADTQYFGPGTRLTVL.

This chain connects TRBV20-1 to TRBJ2-7; D is uncertain. Germline V gene sequence: CDR1 DFQATT, CDR2 SNEGSKA (reference sequence). The CDR3 totals 12 residues. The V end lost 3 bases, the J end lost 1 base, and 7 bases lay between the germline ends. The CDR3 loop is CSASQESYEQYF. CDR3 DNA sequence: TGCAGTGCTAGTCAGGAATCCTACGAGCAGTACTTC.

In this sample, this clone turned up a few times. The genes are TRBV6-2 or TRBV6-3 and TRBJ1-5; D uncertain. The CDR3 length is 18 residues. Germline V gives CDR1 MNHEY, CDR2 SVGEGT. The V gene lost 0 bases and the J gene lost 4 bases, with 19 bases spanning the gap. The CDR3 loop reads CASSYSIFSRQLNQPQHF. Written as DNA, the CDR3 is TGTGCCAGCAGTTACTCGATCTTCTCCCGGCAGCTTAATCAGCCCCAGCATTTT.

The gene calls are TRBV27 and TRBJ2-7; the D gene could be TRBD1 or TRBD2 (5 bases each). Germline assignment: CDR1 MNHEY and CDR2 SMNVEV (reference sequence). Deletions cut 0 bases from V and 4 bases from J, with 10 bases between. The CDR3 is 14 residues long. The CDR3 is CASSLSGTFYEQYF. DNA of the CDR3: TGTGCCAGCAGTTTATCCGGGACCTTTTACGAGCAGTACTTC.

About this clone: The conserved phenylalanine or tryptophan normally closing the CDR3 is absent here, so this likely arose from a read error. The limits of the CDR3 on the DNA are not certain, so only TCRdb's listed CDR3 is given. This chain links TRBV20-1 with TRBJ1-1. Germline V gene sequence: CDR1 DFQATT, CDR2 SNEGSKA (reference sequence). The CDR3 spans 9 amino acids, including both terminal residues. The CDR3 spells CSARDSDDN.

The gene calls are TRBV7-8 and TRBJ2-5, with D hard to call. The CDR3 is made up of 13 amino acids. Trimming removed 1 base at V and 5 bases at J, with 8 bases between. The germline V gene has CDR1 SGHVS and CDR2 FQNEAQ. This CDR3 reads CASSLGGLETQYF. CDR3 nucleotides: TGTGCCAGCAGCTTAGGGGGTCTCGAGACCCAGTACTTC.

This sequence joins TRBV11-3 and TRBJ2-1; D is possibly TRBD2 (6 bases). The germline V and J ends were trimmed by 5 bases and 3 bases, with 14 bases remaining between them. Germline lookup yields CDR1 SGHNT and CDR2 YENEEA. This CDR3 has 15 amino acids. The CDR3 is CASSPRLVLYNEQFF. In nucleotides, the CDR3 is TGTGCCAGCAGCCCCAGACTAGTCCTCTACAATGAGCAGTTCTTC.

This chain's CDR3 is CASSDRRTGGLYNEQFF. For the CDR3, the DNA is TGCGCCAGCAGCGACCGGAGGACGGGGGGACTCTACAATGAGCAGTTCTTC. The chain carries TRBV10-2 and TRBJ2-1; 7 positions match TRBD2. Germline CDR1 WSHSY, CDR2 SAAADI. Trimming removed 6 bases from V and 3 bases from J; junction bases left unmatched: 14. The CDR3 is 17 amino acids.

This rearrangement joins TRBV19 to TRBJ2-1, with TRBD1 matching 8 bases. The CDR3 sequence is 13 residues long. The V gene's germline CDR1 is LNHDA and CDR2 SQIVND (reference sequence). V was pared by 3 bases and J by 9 bases, with 4 bases of the junction left unmatched. The CDR3 coding sequence is TGTGCCAGTAGTATTGGACAGGGTGCTGAGCAGTTCTTC. It yields the protein CASSIGQGAEQFF.

CDR3 DNA: TGTGCCAGCAGTCTATACAGAACAGGGGGCAGCGTGAACACTGAAGCTTTCTTT. Translated: CASSLYRTGGSVNTEAFF. This chain connects TRBV27 to TRBJ1-1; the match to TRBD1 covers 9 bases. Germline V CDR1 and CDR2: MNHEY, SMNVEV (reference sequence). CDR3 length: 18 residues. V lost 5 bases to trimming and J lost 0 bases; unmatched junction nucleotides: 13.

V and J are TRBV7-9 and TRBJ2-1; 7 nucleotides agree with TRBD1. In germline, CDR1 is SEHNR, CDR2 FQNEAQ (reference sequence). The CDR3 is made up of 16 amino acids. V dropped 5 bases and J dropped 4; count of bases not matched to a gene: 11. This chain's CDR3 is CASSPRQGVSYNEQFF. The DNA of the CDR3 is TGTGCCAGCAGCCCCCGGCAGGGGGTTTCTTACAATGAGCAGTTCTTC.

The chain couples TRBV13 to TRBJ1-5, with D possibly TRBD1 on 6 matching bases. Germline CDR1 is PRHDT and CDR2 is FYEKMQ (reference sequence). V was cut by 0 bases and J by 7 bases, with 13 bases left in between. The CDR3 spans 15 residues. The CDR3 region has the DNA TGTGCCAGCAGCTTAGGCCGATCGGGGGGCCAGCCCCAGCATTTT. This sequence encodes CASSLGRSGGQPQHF.

The chain recombines TRBV7-9 with TRBJ2-2; D unresolved. Trimming removed 5 bases at V and 2 bases at J, with 9 bases between. Germline CDR1 reads SEHNR; CDR2 reads FQNEAQ (reference sequence). The CDR3 is 14 residues long. CDR3 loop: CASSTDLNTGELFF. The CDR3 DNA sequence: TGTGCCAGCAGCACGGACCTTAACACCGGGGAGCTGTTTTTT.

The CDR3 DNA sequence: TGTGCCAGCAGCGAGGGAGCATTCGGGGAGACCCAGTACTTC. Residues: CASSEGAFGETQYF. This chain connects TRBV9 to TRBJ2-5; tentatively, D is TRBD2 (5 bases). CDR3 length equals 14 residues. V gave up 3 bases and J gave up 5 bases, with 14 bases separating them. Germline values: CDR1 SGDLS, CDR2 YYNGEE.

The J gene is TRBJ2-3, the V gene TRBV5-8, with no clear D. The V and J ends lost 1 base and 3 bases respectively, with 3 bases between them. Germline V lookup: CDR1 SGHTS, CDR2 YDEGEE. The CDR3 extends over 12 amino acids. In nucleotides, the CDR3 is TGTGCCAGCAGCTTGAGGACAGATACGCAGTATTTT. It codes for CASSLRTDTQYF.

The chain is built from TRBV5-1 and TRBJ1-4; D not resolved. CDR1 and CDR2 from the germline V gene are SGHRS and YFSETQ. The CDR3 is 15 amino acids. V dropped 0 bases and J dropped 7 bases, with 13 bases sitting between them. The CDR3 sequence: CASSLEASGSEKLFF. CDR3 sequence (DNA): TGCGCCAGCAGCTTGGAAGCGTCGGGGAGTGAAAAACTGTTTTTT. Full variable domain (rest looked up from reference TRBV5-1 and TRBJ1-4): KAGVTQTPRYLIKTRGQQVTLSCSPISGHRSVSWYQQTPGQGLQFLFEYFSETQRNKGNFPGRFSGRQFSNSRSEMNVSTLELGDSALYLCASSLEASGSEKLFFGSGTQLSVL.

The genes are TRBV18 and TRBJ1-1; unclear D gene. Germline V gene lookup returns CDR1 KGHSH and CDR2 LQKENI. The CDR3 covers 15 residues. The V gene lost 5 bases and the J gene lost 0 bases, with 13 bases spanning the gap. The CDR3 coding sequence is TGTGCCAGCTCAAGCTTTGGCCGCATGAACACTGAAGCTTTCTTT. It translates to CASSSFGRMNTEAFF.

V gene TRBV3-1 (or the pseudogene TRBV3-2) combines with J gene TRBJ1-2; the D gene is possibly TRBD1 (5 bases). Trimming cost V 0 bases and J 8 bases, with 10 bases left between them. The CDR3 runs to 13 residues. Germline V CDR1 and CDR2: LGHDT, YNNKEL (reference sequence). Here the CDR3 reads CASSQDRAGGYTF. Written as DNA, the CDR3 is TGTGCCAGCAGCCAAGACAGGGCGGGGGGCTACACCTTC.

V gene TRBV30 combines with J gene TRBJ2-2; D unresolved. This CDR3 has 17 residues. Trimming stripped 1 base from V and 0 bases from J, with 15 bases between. The germline V gene encodes CDR1 GTSNPN and CDR2 SVGIG (reference sequence). In nucleotides, the CDR3 is TGTGCCTGGAGTGGGAGACACCCCAAACCGAACACCGGGGAGCTGTTTTTT. It specifies CAWSGRHPKPNTGELFF. The complete variable domain, with remaining parts taken from reference TRBV30 and TRBJ2-2, reads SQTIHQWPATLVQPVGSPLSLECTVEGTSNPNLYWYRQAAGRGLQLLFYSVGIGQISSEVPQNLSASRPQDRQFILSSKKLLLSDSGFYLCAWSGRHPKPNTGELFFGEGSRLTVL.

The V call is TRBV20-1, the J call TRBJ1-2; no reliable D call. Trimming took off 6 bases at V and 4 bases at J, with 9 bases between the two ends. Germline lookup yields CDR1 DFQATT and CDR2 SNEGSKA (reference sequence). The CDR3 loop spans 11 amino acids. The DNA of the CDR3 is TGCAGTGCGAACGAGGCCTATGGCTACACCTTC. It specifies CSANEAYGYTF.

This chain links TRBV11-2 with TRBJ1-1, with 8 bases lining up with TRBD1. This CDR3 is built from 13 residues. V shed 6 bases and J 4 bases; nucleotides not matched to a gene: 4. Germline CDR1 reads SGHAT; CDR2 reads FQNNGV. CDR3 residues: CASRITGGTEAFF. The CDR3 DNA reads TGTGCCAGCAGGATAACAGGGGGCACTGAAGCTTTCTTT. Looking up the rest from reference TRBV11-2 and TRBJ1-1 gives the full variable domain: EAGVAQSPRYKIIEKRQSVAFWCNPISGHATLYWYQQILGQGPKLLIQFQNNGVVDDSQLPKDRFSAERLKGVDSTLKIQPAKLEDSAVYLCASRITGGTEAFFGQGTRLTVV.

There are a few counts of this clone. DNA of the CDR3: TGTGCCAGCAGTTACTCCGGACTACCCTTCTACGAGCAGTACTTC. Residues: CASSYSGLPFYEQYF. This sequence joins TRBV6-5 and TRBJ2-7, with D perhaps TRBD2 (6 bases). The V gene lost 0 bases and the J gene lost 3 bases, with 12 bases spanning the gap. The CDR3 is 15 amino acids. Germline CDR1 is MNHEY and CDR2 is SVGAGI.

The chain is built from TRBV6-5 and TRBJ2-3, with a weak D call TRBD2 (5 bases). The V gene lost 4 bases and the J gene lost 4 bases, with 15 bases spanning the gap. This CDR3 has 15 amino acids. The germline V gene has CDR1 MNHEY and CDR2 SVGAGI. The DNA of the CDR3 is TGTGCCAGCAGTTCCCCACACAAAGCGGCAGATACGCAGTATTTT. It codes for CASSSPHKAADTQYF.

This chain links TRBV7-6 with TRBJ1-4, with D perhaps TRBD1 (5 bases). CDR3 length: 15 residues. Trimming pared 0 bases from V and 8 bases from J, leaving 13 bases between. Germline V gives CDR1 SGHVS, CDR2 FNYEAQ. This CDR3 is CASSLASRPGEKLFF. As DNA, the CDR3 is TGTGCCAGCAGCTTAGCTTCGCGACCAGGGGAAAAACTGTTTTTT.